This entry features one TCR beta chain sequence. No antigen is known for it. Trimming left V 5 bases short and J 8 bases short, with 19 bases between. Germline CDR1 MNHEY, CDR2 SMNVEV (reference sequence). The CDR3 loop spans 14 amino acids. Unique molecular identifiers tagged the TCRbeta library. TCRdb processed the PCR reads anew with MiXCR; each CDR3 protein has one entry. The sample has 250,000 to 300,000 distinct CDR3 sequences; just over 7.5% are singletons. The source of the sample is a study of T-cell reconstitution after alpha-beta-depleted transplantation in children. General study points: T-cell counts and diversity at one year following transplant were attributed mainly to newly produced T cells.

The TCR sequence derives from a female patient under 10 years old who had a stem cell transplant for Fanconi anemia, so the T cells may come from the graft donor. The chain couples TRBV27 to TRBJ2-7; D may be TRBD1 or TRBD2 (6 bases each). The specimen was peripheral blood, collected 360 days after TCRalphabeta/CD19-depleted stem cell transplant. The CDR3 region has the DNA TGTGCCAGCAGTGTGGGCAGGAGGGGGTTAAAGCAGTACGTC. Protein: CASSVGRRGLKQYV.